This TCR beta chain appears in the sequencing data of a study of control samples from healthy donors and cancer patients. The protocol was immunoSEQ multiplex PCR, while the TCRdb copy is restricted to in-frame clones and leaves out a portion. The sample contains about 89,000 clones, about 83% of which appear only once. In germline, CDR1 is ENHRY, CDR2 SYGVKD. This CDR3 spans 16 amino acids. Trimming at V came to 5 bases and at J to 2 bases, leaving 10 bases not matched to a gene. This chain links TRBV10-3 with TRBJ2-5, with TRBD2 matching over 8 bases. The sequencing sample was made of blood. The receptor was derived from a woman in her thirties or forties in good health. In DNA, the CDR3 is TGTGCCATCAGTCCCGGGATCGGGAGGGGGCAAGAGACCCAGTACTTC. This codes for CAISPGIGRGQETQYF.